This T cell receptor delta chain was identified in a study of gamma-delta chains in newborns, infants, children (dated by TCRdb to between 2019 and 2020). At the level of the whole study: According to the study title, microbial exposure causes polyclonal expansion of innate gammadelta T cells right after birth. How innate gammadelta T cell populations in human newborns were shaped by microbial exposure immediately after birth was investigated in the study.

Sequencing relied on an Illumina MiSeq. TCRdb recomputed clones from the public reads with CATT; identical DNA rows were then combined. The sample data list under 13,000 delta-chain clones, and 3.5% of these were observed just once. The ten biggest clones cover approximately 9.3% of the sample. This clone was found a few times. There is no known antigen for this receptor. The junction does not match germline at one end; this may be a read error. Sequencing was carried out using blood. The clonotype originates from a child who was a newborn, infant or young child, either healthy, febrile or measles-vaccinated (not recorded which).

The bases read TGTGCTCTTGGGGAACGGGACATCCTTGGGGGATATACCGGTAAACTCATCTTT. It specifies CALGERDILGGYTGKLIF. The chain is assembled from TRDV1 and TRDJ1, and TRDD3 aligns with 9 junction nucleotides. From its cysteine to its phenylalanine, the CDR3 spans 18 amino acids. Only the CDR3 part of the read is kept: 54 bases, read in frame from the first base. Reading the germline V gene gives CDR1 TSWWSYY and CDR2 QGS.